The rows below give T cell receptor beta chains drawn from one sample of a study of shared clonotypes between healthy human individuals. Produced via immunoSEQ multiplex PCR; TCRdb's table is partial and in-frame only. The sample includes 980,000 or so clones, roughly 72% of them seen just once. The sequenced sample was memory CD4+ T cells sorted from blood. The source is a man younger than 35 in good health. Both conserved end residues are part of each CDR3. The D gene is left open where the match is weak. Rows give clone size only sometimes, using once, few, many, or a class for an expanded clone.

V gene,J gene,D gene,clone size,CDR3 DNA,CDR3 protein
TRBV7-8,TRBJ2-1,NA,NA,TGTGCCAGCAGCTTAGATGAGGGTATCTACAATGAGCAGTTCTTC,CASSLDEGIYNEQFF
TRBV2,TRBJ2-1,TRBD1,NA,TGTGCCAGCAGTAAACAGGGGGCTCGGGACAATGAGCAGTTCTTC,CASSKQGARDNEQFF
TRBV10-3,TRBJ2-5,NA,few,TGTGCCATCAGCCGGGCGGGTACTCAAGAGACCCAGTACTTC,CAISRAGTQETQYF
TRBV4-1,TRBJ2-3,NA,NA,TGCGCCAGCAGCCTAGTGGGGTCGGCCACAGATACGCAGTATTTT,CASSLVGSATDTQYF
TRBV11-2,TRBJ2-4,TRBD2,NA,TGTGCCAGCAGCTGGAACCCGACGGGGGGTGGCAAAAACATTCAGTACTTC,CASSWNPTGGGKNIQYF
TRBV5-1,TRBJ2-1,NA,NA,TGCGCCAGCAGCCCCGGCCCTAGCTCCTACAATGAGCAGTTCTTC,CASSPGPSSYNEQFF
TRBV6-6,TRBJ1-4,NA,NA,TGTGCCAGCAGTTACGGTGGGGAAGTAGGGACGTTCCTGTTTTTT,CASSYGGEVGTFLFF
TRBV18,TRBJ1-2,NA,NA,TGTGCCAGCTCACCAGGAGATAGGCAGAACTATGGCTACACCTTC,CASSPGDRQNYGYTF
TRBV2,TRBJ2-7,TRBD2,NA,TGTGCCAGCAGTCTCCTAGCGGGAGGTCGGGTCGAGCAGTACTTC,CASSLLAGGRVEQYF
TRBV5-6,TRBJ2-5,NA,NA,TGTGCCAGCAGCGCATACCAAGAGACCCAGTACTTC,CASSAYQETQYF
TRBV6-6,TRBJ2-7,TRBD1,NA,TGTGCCAGCCTCCGGGACAGGTCTTCCTACGAGCAGTACTTC,CASLRDRSSYEQYF
TRBV27,TRBJ2-7,TRBD1,NA,TGTGCCAGCAGTTCACAAGGACAGGGCCTCGTCGAGCAGTACTTC,CASSSQGQGLVEQYF
TRBV10-1,TRBJ2-1,TRBD2,NA,TGCGCCAGCAGTCTTAGCGGGGTCGGGAATGAGCAGTTCTTC,CASSLSGVGNEQFF
TRBV4-3,TRBJ2-2,NA,NA,TGCGCCAGCAGCCAAGATGTTTCCAGGTCACCTAGGAGGCAAACCGGGGAGCTGTTTTTT,CASSQDVSRSPRRQTGELFF
TRBV6-1,TRBJ2-7,NA,NA,TGTGCCAGCAATGTGGCAGGGATTTACGAGCAGTACTTC,CASNVAGIYEQYF
TRBV29-1,TRBJ2-2,NA,NA,TGCAGCGCCGAAAAAACCGGGGAGCTGTTTTTT,CSAEKTGELFF
TRBV6-5,TRBJ2-2,NA,NA,TGTGCCAGCAGACCACCGGGACGCTCCGGGGAGCTGTTTTTT,CASRPPGRSGELFF
TRBV19,TRBJ1-5,NA,NA,TGTGCCAGTAGTATGCCGGCAGGGCGGCGGGTGTGGCAGCCCCAGCATTTT,CASSMPAGRRVWQPQHF
TRBV7-2,TRBJ2-7,TRBD1,NA,TGTGCCAGCAGCGCGGACAGGGGGCGCATAAGCGAGCAGTACTTC,CASSADRGRISEQYF
TRBV5-4,TRBJ1-4,NA,NA,TGTGCCAGCAGCCCAGGGACCGGGACACGTGAAAAACTGTTTTTT,CASSPGTGTREKLFF
TRBV27,TRBJ1-5,NA,NA,TGTGCCAGCAGCCCCTCAGTTTATAGCAATCAGCCCCAGCATTTT,CASSPSVYSNQPQHF
TRBV11-3,TRBJ2-1,NA,NA,TGTGCCAGCAGCTCCTTTCAGGGGTCTAAGACCTCCTACAATGAGCAGTTCTTC,CASSSFQGSKTSYNEQFF
TRBV11-2,TRBJ1-2,TRBD1,NA,TGTGCCAGCAGCTTGGACAGGGAACCTAACTATGGCTACACCTTC,CASSLDREPNYGYTF
TRBV29-1,TRBJ1-1,NA,NA,TGCAGCGTTGTCGACAGCAGCAAGAACACTGAAGCTTTCTTT,CSVVDSSKNTEAFF
TRBV30,TRBJ2-5,TRBD1,few,TGTGCCTGGAGGAAACAGGGGGCCCAAGAGACCCAGTACTTC,CAWRKQGAQETQYF
TRBV5-1,TRBJ2-7,NA,few,TGCGCCAGCAGCCCCGGGTGGACCTACGAGCAGTACTTC,CASSPGWTYEQYF
TRBV25-1,TRBJ2-5,TRBD2,NA,TGTGCCAGCAGTGTAGCGGGGGGCGGAGAGACCCAGTACTTC,CASSVAGGGETQYF
TRBV9,TRBJ1-6,NA,once,TGTGCCAGCAGCGTAGGGGGGCCACGGCAATCACCCCTCCACTTT,CASSVGGPRQSPLHF
TRBV14,TRBJ2-7,NA,NA,TGTGCCAGCAGCCAAGCATTCAGCGCCAAGATTGGACGGGAGTCACTCTACGAGCAGTACTTC,CASSQAFSAKIGRESLYEQYF